This TCR beta chain came from a study of cytotoxic CD8 clonotypes in ibrutinib-treated CLL. A remark on this clone: Its antigen is as yet unknown.

TCRdb keeps only in-frame clones here, not all; method: immunoSEQ multiplex PCR. Among about 300,000 clones listed, less than 85% were seen once. Germline V gene sequence: CDR1 MGHRA, CDR2 YSYEKL. The V end lost 5 bases, the J end lost 8 bases, and 6 bases lay between the germline ends. This CDR3 spans 11 amino acids. Study results and caveats: Measured clonality at baseline was greater than in age-matched healthy donors and tracked with circulating CD8+ T-cell counts.

The chain combines TRBV4-1 with TRBJ1-4; no definite D call. The TCR comes from a human donor with chronic lymphocytic leukemia. The sample was PBMCs, taken at disease progression, from a patient treated with ibrutinib. The CDR3 region has the DNA TGCGCCAGCAGCGTCGGGGAAAAACTGTTTTTT. Translation: CASSVGEKLFF.